This T cell receptor beta chain stems from a study of blood T cell repertoires in COVID-19. Overall study context: Each recovered donor of Cohort 3 presented with two negative PCRs, clearance, or symptom resolution. There were acute and convalescent COVID-19 samples, and they came from the United States, Italy and Spain.

Individuals drawn from around 24 US areas were roughly 18 to 100 years old. The CDR3 sequence is 13 residues long. V gave up 7 bases and J gave up 3 bases, with 12 bases separating them. CDR1 is MDHEN, CDR2 SYDVKM, per germline. Only in-frame clones appear in the TCRdb table, and some are missing; sequencing was by immunoSEQ multiplex PCR. The sample comprises hundreds of thousands of clones, around 89% of which are singletons, and around 2% rests with the top ten. Input material: PBMCs or T cells enriched from blood (not recorded which). The clonotype originates from a woman aged 60-75 years in a cohort exposed to, infected with or recovered from COVID-19 (not recorded which). This chain uses TRBV28 with TRBJ1-2; D is uncertain. The chain's CDR3 is CASTSVAYYGYTF. The CDR3, as DNA: TGTGCCAGCACCTCCGTAGCTTACTATGGCTACACCTTC.